This TCR beta chain appears in the sequencing data of a study of brain T cells in children with intractable seizures. Time point here: blood from clinic visit 5 months post-surgery; TSC patient then seizure free. Produced via immunoSEQ multiplex PCR; TCRdb's table is partial and in-frame only. Among under 400,000 clones listed, more than 85% were seen once. The trim removed 2 bases at V and 6 bases at J, leaving 4 bases unmatched. The length of the CDR3 is 15 residues. Germline assignment: CDR1 SGHTA and CDR2 FQGTGA. Here the sequenced sample was peripheral blood, taken approximately 5 months after surgery. The chain is built from TRBV7-3 and TRBJ2-1; 10 positions agree with TRBD2. This clonotype was sampled from a boy under two years old with tuberous sclerosis and intractable seizures. The CDR3 region has the DNA TGTGCCAGCAGCTTATCACTAGCGGGGCTCAATGAGCAGTTCTTC. Its protein is CASSLSLAGLNEQFF.